Below are 27 T cell receptor beta chains sequenced from a single sample in a study of T cell changes during pregnancy in multiple sclerosis. Clones were sequenced by immunoSEQ multiplex PCR, and TCRdb holds only the in-frame ones, with some missing. Here the sample spans some 31,000 clones, roughly 91% being singletons. The source was CD8+ T cells from peripheral blood mononuclear cells, collected in the second trimester of pregnancy. Receptor source: a female donor in good health, enrolled as a control in a pregnancy study.

V and J are TRBV14 and TRBJ2-3; D ambiguous. With 0 bases removed from V and 1 base from J, the gap between germline ends came to 5 bases. Germline assignment: CDR1 SGHDN and CDR2 FVKESK. The CDR3 is 14 amino acids. The CDR3 sequence is CASSQDPGTDTQYF. CDR3 nucleotides: TGTGCCAGCAGCCAAGATCCTGGCACAGATACGCAGTATTTT.

CDR3 sequence: CASSERGQSPDTQYF. The DNA of the CDR3 is TGTGCCAGCAGCGAGAGGGGACAGTCTCCAGATACGCAGTATTTT. The chain joins TRBV9 to TRBJ2-3; 7 bases align to TRBD1. The CDR3 has 15 amino acids. V lost 3 bases and J lost 4; bases outside the gene matches: 8. Germline CDR1 is SGDLS and CDR2 is YYNGEE.

The chain joins TRBV19 to TRBJ1-5; 7 nucleotides line up with TRBD1. Trimming removed 5 bases from V and 4 bases from J; junction bases left unmatched: 11. From germline, CDR1 is LNHDA and CDR2 SQIVND (reference sequence). The CDR3 has 16 residues. For the CDR3, the DNA is TGTGCCAGTAGTCTCATGACCGGGACAGCAAATCAGCCCCAGCATTTT. It yields the protein CASSLMTGTANQPQHF.

This clone appeared a few times. The chain combines TRBV13 with TRBJ1-1, with a tentative D call TRBD1 (6 bases). V dropped 8 bases and J dropped 3 bases, with 19 bases sitting between them. Germline lookup yields CDR1 PRHDT and CDR2 FYEKMQ (reference sequence). The CDR3 runs 15 residues. The CDR3 sequence is CASGAPGARYTEAFF. The CDR3 DNA reads TGTGCCAGCGGGGCGCCAGGGGCGCGGTACACTGAAGCTTTCTTT.

The V gene is TRBV27, the J gene TRBJ1-2; unclear D gene. The length of the CDR3 is 13 residues. Germline V gene data show CDR1 as MNHEY and CDR2 as SMNVEV (reference sequence). Trimming removed 8 bases at V and 0 bases at J, with 10 bases between. The CDR3 here is CASAGGANYGYTF. DNA of the CDR3: TGTGCCAGCGCAGGAGGTGCTAACTATGGCTACACCTTC.

The chain has TRBV4-3 and TRBJ2-1; 9 nucleotides match TRBD1. With 4 bases clipped from V and 7 bases from J, the junction kept 5 bases outside the gene matches. CDR1 and CDR2 (germline): LGHNA, YSLEER. The CDR3 length is 14 residues. The CDR3 DNA sequence: TGCGCCAGCAGCCCGGGGACAGGGTTGAATGAGCAGTTCTTC. Amino acids: CASSPGTGLNEQFF.

The V and J genes are TRBV5-4 and TRBJ2-3; 9 positions agree with TRBD2. The J segment lost 6 bases and the V segment lost 3 bases, leaving 11 bases of the junction unmatched. Germline V gene sequence: CDR1 SGHNT, CDR2 YYREEE (reference sequence). The CDR3 loop spans 16 amino acids. In DNA form, the CDR3 reads TGTGCCAGCAGCTCCCGACTAGCGGCACTTCCTGATACGCAGTATTTT. Protein: CASSSRLAALPDTQYF. The full variable domain, its missing parts supplied by reference TRBV5-4 and TRBJ2-3, is ETGVTQSPTHLIKTRGQQVTLRCSSQSGHNTVSWYQQALGQGPQFIFQYYREEENGRGNFPPRFSGLQFPNYSSELNVNALELDDSALYLCASSSRLAALPDTQYFGPGTRLTVL.

The sample holds one count of this clone. The CDR3 DNA is TGTGCCAGCAGCTTATATCTCCAGCGGGGGTACACAGATACGCAGTATTTT. Translating it yields CASSLYLQRGYTDTQYF. This rearrangement joins TRBV7-2 to TRBJ2-3; 8 bases agree with TRBD2. J was trimmed by 2 bases and V by 2 bases; bases with no gene match: 9. Germline V gives CDR1 SGHTA, CDR2 FQGNSA. This CDR3 is 17 amino acids long. The whole variable domain, filled in from reference TRBV7-2 and TRBJ2-3, reads GAGVSQSPSNKVTEKGKDVELRCDPISGHTALYWYRQSLGQGLEFLIYFQGNSAPDKSGLPSDRFSAERTGGSVSTLTIQRTQQEDSAVYLCASSLYLQRGYTDTQYFGPGTRLTVL.

V and J are TRBV7-6 and TRBJ1-6; possible D gene TRBD1, 6 bases. The germline gives CDR1 SGHVS, CDR2 FNYEAQ. V was shortened by 0 bases and J by 5 bases, with 14 bases between the two germline ends. This CDR3 is 17 amino acids long. The chain's CDR3 is CASSLAPGGRDNSPLHF. CDR3 DNA: TGTGCCAGCAGCTTAGCCCCGGGGGGCAGAGATAATTCACCCCTCCACTTT.

This clone is deemed medium-sized. The V call is TRBV30, the J call TRBJ1-6; unclear D gene. Germline V gives CDR1 GTSNPN, CDR2 SVGIG (reference sequence). The germline V and J ends were trimmed by 2 bases and 0 bases, with 8 bases remaining between them. The CDR3 extends over 15 amino acids. The CDR3 loop reads CAWSPAGSYNSPLHF. The CDR3 coding sequence is TGTGCCTGGAGTCCCGCGGGCTCCTATAATTCACCCCTCCACTTT.

This chain links TRBV13 with TRBJ1-1; 7 bases match TRBD1. Looked up from germline, CDR1 is PRHDT and CDR2 is FYEKMQ (reference sequence). V shed 4 bases and J 4 bases; nucleotides not matched to a gene: 3. CDR3 size: 13 residues. CDR3 coding DNA: TGTGCCAGCAGCTCCGACAGGGCCACTGAAGCTTTCTTT. This encodes CASSSDRATEAFF.

The chain uses TRBV19 and TRBJ1-5; D is ambiguous. Per germline, CDR1 LNHDA and CDR2 SQIVND (reference sequence). V was trimmed by 4 bases and J by 0 bases, leaving 10 bases between them. There are 15 residues in the CDR3. The CDR3 is CASSTSINSNQPQHF. The CDR3 DNA reads TGTGCCAGTAGTACATCTATTAATAGCAATCAGCCCCAGCATTTT.

The V gene is TRBV12-5, the J gene TRBJ2-1; 9 positions match TRBD2. The V gene end was trimmed by 6 bases and the J gene end by 7 bases; junction bases not matched to a gene: 10. This CDR3 has 15 amino acids. Germline lookup yields CDR1 LGHNT and CDR2 FRNRAP. The CDR3 spells CASGLGLAGINEQFF. The DNA for the CDR3 is TGTGCTAGTGGCCTGGGGCTAGCGGGGATTAATGAGCAGTTCTTC.

The chain joins TRBV5-5 to TRBJ1-1; D gene uncertain. V dropped 3 bases and J dropped 8 bases, with 11 bases sitting between them. The germline V gene encodes CDR1 SGHKS and CDR2 YYEKEE (reference sequence). The CDR3 covers 12 residues. CDR3 protein: CASSSGWEEAFF. The CDR3 nucleotides are TGTGCCAGCAGCTCCGGGTGGGAGGAAGCTTTCTTT.

CDR3 in DNA: TGTGCCAGCTCACCCGGACACGTTATCTATGGCTACACCTTC. It codes for CASSPGHVIYGYTF. The chain joins TRBV18 to TRBJ1-2, with D tentatively TRBD1 (5 bases). The CDR3 contains 14 residues. Germline CDR1 KGHSH, CDR2 LQKENI. Trimming left V 3 bases short and J 4 bases short, with 12 bases between.

This chain uses TRBV27 with TRBJ1-5; 8 bases agree with TRBD1. V lost 3 bases to trimming and J lost 6 bases; unmatched junction nucleotides: 1. This CDR3 contains 13 residues. Germline values: CDR1 MNHEY, CDR2 SMNVEV (reference sequence). DNA for the CDR3: TGTGCCAGCAGTTTTGGACAGGGTCAGCCCCAGCATTTT. It yields the protein CASSFGQGQPQHF.

The rearrangement links TRBV7-3 to TRBJ2-7, with 9 bases fitting TRBD1. The ends lost 5 bases at V and 5 bases at J; junction bases unmatched: 7. CDR1 and CDR2 (germline): SGHTA, FQGTGA. This CDR3 has 14 amino acids. Here the CDR3 reads CASSLYGTGNEQYF. CDR3 in DNA: TGTGCCAGCAGCCTATACGGGACAGGGAACGAGCAGTACTTC.

This clone was counted a single time. The chain links TRBV30 to TRBJ1-1, with D perhaps TRBD1 (6 bases). The germline CDR1 and CDR2 sequences are GTSNPN and SVGIG (reference sequence). V was shortened by 2 bases and J by 5 bases, with 15 bases between the two germline ends. CDR3 length equals 14 residues. The CDR3 sequence is CAWSLVQGNTEAFF. CDR3 nucleotides: TGTGCCTGGAGTTTGGTTCAGGGGAATACTGAAGCTTTCTTT.

The chain links TRBV27 to TRBJ1-5, with D perhaps matching TRBD1 (5 bases). V lost 2 bases, J lost 3 bases, and 8 bases lay in between. Germline V CDR1 and CDR2: MNHEY, SMNVEV (reference sequence). This CDR3 is built from 14 residues. The chain's CDR3 is CASSLRGNNQPQHF. The DNA for the CDR3 is TGTGCCAGCAGTTTACGGGGGAACAATCAGCCCCAGCATTTT.

The chain links TRBV7-2 to TRBJ2-1, with D tentatively TRBD1 (6 bases). V was clipped by 2 bases and J by 9 bases, with 8 bases between them. Germline V lookup: CDR1 SGHTA, CDR2 FQGNSA. CDR3 length equals 12 residues. The DNA for the CDR3 is TGTGCCAGCAGCTTACAAGGGGGTGAGCAGTTCTTC. It translates to CASSLQGGEQFF.

CDR3 sequence reads: CASSLGRGMDGYTF. The CDR3 DNA is TGTGCCAGCAGCTTAGGTCGGGGGATGGATGGCTACACCTTC. The chain links TRBV7-9 to TRBJ1-2, with D perhaps TRBD1 (5 bases). The CDR3 is 14 residues long. The V gene lost 1 base and the J gene lost 6 bases, with 12 bases spanning the gap. Germline CDR1 is SEHNR and CDR2 is FQNEAQ (reference sequence).

The chain couples TRBV4-2 to TRBJ1-1; TRBD1 matches at 7 bases. V shed 0 bases, J shed 5 bases, and the junction held 9 bases outside the gene matches. This CDR3 is built from 16 residues. Per germline, CDR1 LGHNA and CDR2 YNFKEQ. DNA of the CDR3: TGTGCCAGCAGCCAAGATCAAGGGGGCGCATTTACTGAAGCTTTCTTT. This codes for CASSQDQGGAFTEAFF.

This clone occurred once. The V and J genes are TRBV6-1 and TRBJ2-7; weak D call: TRBD1 (6 bases). The CDR3 contains 14 residues. The V end lost 0 bases, the J end lost 3 bases, and 9 bases lay between the germline ends. Germline V gene lookup returns CDR1 MNHNS and CDR2 SASEGT. CDR3: CASSEAQGIYEQYF. DNA for the CDR3: TGTGCCAGCAGTGAAGCGCAGGGGATCTACGAGCAGTACTTC.

CDR3 loop: CASSGSSGGYNEQFF. For the CDR3, the DNA is TGTGCCAGCAGTGGGTCCAGCGGGGGCTACAATGAGCAGTTCTTC. The chain uses TRBV6-4 and TRBJ2-1, with 8 bases aligning to TRBD2. This CDR3 contains 15 residues. Germline CDR1 is MRHNA and CDR2 is SNTAGT. The V and J ends lost 4 bases and 3 bases, in that order; junction bases with no gene match: 5.

The rearrangement links TRBV5-1 to TRBJ1-1; D is unresolved. CDR3 length equals 16 residues. Trimming removed 3 bases at V and 5 bases at J, with 20 bases between. Looked up from germline, CDR1 is SGHRS and CDR2 is YFSETQ. The CDR3: CASSSYEGAEGTEAFF. CDR3 coding DNA: TGCGCCAGCAGCTCGTATGAGGGCGCGGAGGGTACTGAAGCTTTCTTT.

CDR3 coding DNA: TGTGCCAGCGCCGGCTACGAGCAGTACTTC. It specifies CASAGYEQYF. J is TRBJ2-7 and V is TRBV6-1; D uncertain. This CDR3 is 10 amino acids long. Germline V gene data show CDR1 as MNHNS and CDR2 as SASEGT. The V end was cut by 8 bases, the J end by 3 bases, with 5 bases between.

The chain carries TRBV6-4 and TRBJ2-2, with D tentatively TRBD1 (6 bases). The germline V gene encodes CDR1 MRHNA and CDR2 SNTAGT. This CDR3 comprises 14 residues. Trimming cost V 4 bases and J 1 base, with 7 bases left between them. Here the CDR3 reads CASSGGQNTGELFF. As DNA, the CDR3 is TGTGCCAGCAGTGGGGGACAGAACACCGGGGAGCTGTTTTTT.